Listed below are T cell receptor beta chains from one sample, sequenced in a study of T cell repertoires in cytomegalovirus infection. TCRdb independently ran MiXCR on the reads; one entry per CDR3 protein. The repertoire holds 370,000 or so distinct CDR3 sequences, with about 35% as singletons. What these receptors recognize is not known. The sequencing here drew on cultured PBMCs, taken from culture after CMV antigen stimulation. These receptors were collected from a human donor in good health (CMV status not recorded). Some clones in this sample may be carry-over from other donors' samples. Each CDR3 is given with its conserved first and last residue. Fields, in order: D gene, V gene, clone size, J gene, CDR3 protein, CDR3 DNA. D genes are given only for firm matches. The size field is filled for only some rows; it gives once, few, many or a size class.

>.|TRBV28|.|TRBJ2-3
CASSSGGIRPDTQYF
TGTGCCAGCAGTTCTGGCGGGATTCGTCCAGATACGCAGTATTTT
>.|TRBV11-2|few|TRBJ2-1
CASSLVATPYNEQFF
TGTGCCAGCAGCTTAGTAGCCACCCCCTACAATGAGCAGTTCTTC
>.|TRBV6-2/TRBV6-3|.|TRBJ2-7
CASRPDGYEQYF
TGTGCCAGCAGGCCCGACGGTTACGAGCAGTACTTC
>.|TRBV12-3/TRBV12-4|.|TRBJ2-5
CASSLARTETQSF
TGTGCCAGCAGTTTGGCAAGGACCGAGACCCAGTCCTTC
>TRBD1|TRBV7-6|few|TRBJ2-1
CASSNRDRNYNEQFF
TGTGCCAGCAGCAACCGGGACAGGAACTACAATGAGCAGTTCTTC
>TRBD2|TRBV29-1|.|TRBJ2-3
CSVEDGEGLTDTQYF
TGCAGCGTTGAAGATGGGGAGGGTTTGACAGATACGCAGTATTTT
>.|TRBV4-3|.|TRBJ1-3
CASSQAQNSGNTIYF
TGCGCCAGCAGCCAAGCGCAGAACTCTGGAAACACCATATATTTT
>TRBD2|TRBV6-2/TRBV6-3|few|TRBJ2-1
CASSYADLAVIYNEQFF
TGTGCCAGCAGTTACGCAGACCTAGCGGTTATCTACAATGAGCAGTTCTTC
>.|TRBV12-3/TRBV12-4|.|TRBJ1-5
CASSLRAGPQPQHF
TGTGCCAGCAGTTTACGGGCGGGCCCCCAGCCCCAGCATTTT
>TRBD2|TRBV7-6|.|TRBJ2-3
CASSSLAGAHTDTQYF
TGTGCCAGCAGCTCCTTAGCGGGAGCGCACACAGATACGCAGTATTTT
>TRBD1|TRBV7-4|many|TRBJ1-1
CASSMGQGANTEAFF
TGTGCCAGCAGCATGGGACAGGGAGCGAACACTGAAGCTTTCTTT
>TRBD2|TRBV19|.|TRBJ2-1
CASSIGDPGGNEQFF
TGTGCCAGTAGTATAGGGGACCCGGGAGGTAATGAGCAGTTCTTC
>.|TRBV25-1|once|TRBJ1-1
CASRGRALNTEAFF
TGTGCCAGCAGGGGGAGGGCCCTGAACACTGAAGCTTTCTTT
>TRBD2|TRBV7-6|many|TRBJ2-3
CASSLAGGFSTDTQYF
TGTGCCAGCAGCCTAGCGGGGGGATTTAGCACAGATACGCAGTATTTT
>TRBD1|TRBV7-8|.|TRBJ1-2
CASSSRTQDRVRPGYTF
TGTGCCAGCAGCTCCCGGACCCAGGACAGGGTCCGCCCTGGCTACACCTTC